What follows are 25 T cell receptor beta chains derived from one specimen sequenced in a study of shared clonotypes between healthy human individuals. Assay: immunoSEQ multiplex PCR; the TCRdb copy retains only in-frame clones and omits some. The table lists around 510,000 clones, around 81% of them singletons. The sequenced sample was PBMCs. These receptors came from a woman aged 40 to 50 in good health. Some clones in this sample may be carry-over from other donors' samples.

Many counts were recorded for this clone. The V and J genes are TRBV7-6 and TRBJ1-1, with D tentatively TRBD1 (6 bases). The V end lost 1 base, the J end lost 9 bases, and 18 bases lay between the germline ends. The CDR3 loop spans 15 amino acids. From germline, CDR1 is SGHVS and CDR2 FNYEAQ. The CDR3 spells CASSLELERGGQAFF. The CDR3 DNA is TGTGCCAGCAGCTTAGAGCTGGAGAGGGGGGGCCAAGCTTTCTTT.

This clone appeared once. The chain couples TRBV5-4 to TRBJ2-5, with D possibly matching TRBD2 (5 bases). Germline CDR1 reads SGHNT; CDR2 reads YYREEE (reference sequence). There are 15 residues in the CDR3. V dropped 4 bases and J dropped 11 bases, with 24 bases sitting between them. This CDR3 reads CASSRDAGRVEEQYF. The CDR3 coding sequence is TGTGCCAGCAGCCGTGACGCGGGCCGCGTCGAGGAGCAGTACTTC.

The chain recombines TRBV5-4 with TRBJ2-7; 8 positions agree with TRBD2. Trimming removed 0 bases from V and 6 bases from J; junction bases left unmatched: 8. Germline V gene data show CDR1 as SGHNT and CDR2 as YYREEE (reference sequence). The CDR3 extends over 15 amino acids. The CDR3 loop is CASSLEAGGPREQYF. Here the CDR3 DNA reads TGTGCCAGCAGCTTGGAGGCGGGAGGCCCCCGCGAGCAGTACTTC.

This clone showed up just a few times. The V gene is TRBV4-1, the J gene TRBJ1-5; perhaps TRBD1 as D (6 bases). CDR1 and CDR2 from the germline V gene are MGHRA and YSYEKL. Trimming shortened V by 4 bases and J by 7 bases, and 11 bases separated the two germline ends. The CDR3 is made up of 13 amino acids. In DNA, the CDR3 is TGCGCCAGCAGCCCAGGGGTGGGACAGCCCCAGCATTTT. Its translation: CASSPGVGQPQHF.

In this sample, this clone turned up a few times. The V gene is TRBV2, the J gene TRBJ1-1, with a weak D call TRBD1 (5 bases). V was pared by 6 bases and J by 0 bases, with 11 bases between. This CDR3 is 14 amino acids long. CDR1 and CDR2 from the germline V gene are SNHLY and FYNNEI. The chain's CDR3 is CASREGRMNTEAFF. In DNA, the CDR3 is TGTGCCAGCAGGGAGGGGCGGATGAACACTGAAGCTTTCTTT.

V is TRBV11-2 and J is TRBJ2-5, with D maybe TRBD1 (6 bases). The V and J ends lost 5 bases and 0 bases respectively, with 10 bases between them. Looked up from germline, CDR1 is SGHAT and CDR2 is FQNNGV. This CDR3 spans 14 amino acids. The chain's CDR3 is CASSLRDNQETQYF. Written as DNA, the CDR3 is TGTGCCAGCAGCCTCCGGGACAACCAAGAGACCCAGTACTTC.

The chain employs TRBV19 and TRBJ1-1; D not certain. V was pared by 9 bases and J by 2 bases, with 13 bases between. The germline V gene has CDR1 LNHDA and CDR2 SQIVND (reference sequence). This CDR3 region has 13 residues. In nucleotides, the CDR3 is TGTGCCAGCAAACACCGGGGAAACACTGAAGCTTTCTTT. Amino acid sequence: CASKHRGNTEAFF.

The rearrangement links TRBV15 to TRBJ1-1; D is ambiguous. V lost 0 bases and J 4 bases, leaving 6 bases between the germline ends. Germline V gene sequence: CDR1 LNHNV, CDR2 YYDKDF (reference sequence). This CDR3 region has 13 residues. The CDR3 region is CATSRELSTEAFF. CDR3 coding DNA: TGTGCCACCAGCAGAGAACTAAGCACTGAAGCTTTCTTT.

The V call is TRBV4-3, the J call TRBJ2-1, with D tentatively TRBD1 (5 bases). V was shortened by 1 base and J by 9 bases, with 10 bases between the two germline ends. Germline CDR1 is LGHNA and CDR2 is YSLEER. CDR3 size: 13 residues. The CDR3 here is CASSQVKRGEQFF. The CDR3 DNA reads as TGCGCCAGCAGCCAAGTTAAAAGGGGTGAGCAGTTCTTC.

The gene calls are TRBV7-3 and TRBJ2-6, with TRBD2 identical over 15 bases. This CDR3 spans 19 amino acids. Germline assignment: CDR1 SGHTA and CDR2 FQGTGA. With V trimmed by 5 bases and J by 3 bases, 8 bases remained unmatched. The CDR3 spells CASSPGLAGGQGGANVLTF. The CDR3 nucleotides read TGTGCCAGCAGCCCCGGACTAGCGGGAGGGCAAGGTGGGGCCAACGTCCTGACTTTC.

The chain is built from TRBV7-2 and TRBJ2-3; the D is unclear. The CDR3 is 14 amino acids. V was trimmed by 2 bases and J by 3 bases, leaving 9 bases between them. Germline lookup yields CDR1 SGHTA and CDR2 FQGNSA. CDR3 protein: CASSLNLGTDTQYF. The CDR3 region has the DNA TGTGCCAGCAGCTTAAACCTCGGGACAGATACGCAGTATTTT.

The chain links TRBV5-8 to TRBJ2-3, with 9 bases matching TRBD2. CDR3 length equals 16 residues. V shed 3 bases and J 7 bases; nucleotides not matched to a gene: 12. The germline gives CDR1 SGHTS, CDR2 YDEGEE. CDR3 amino acids: CASSSRTSVRRYTQYF. The CDR3 DNA follows: TGTGCCAGCAGCTCGCGGACTAGCGTCCGGCGATATACGCAGTATTTT. Looking up the rest from reference TRBV5-8 and TRBJ2-3 gives the full variable domain: EAGVTQSPTHLIKTRGQQATLRCSPISGHTSVYWYQQALGLGLQFLLWYDEGEERNRGNFPPRFSGRQFPNYSSELNVNALELEDSALYLCASSSRTSVRRYTQYFGPGTRLTVL.

This sequence joins TRBV4-1 and TRBJ2-3; D is ambiguous. Germline-derived CDR1 and CDR2 are MGHRA and YSYEKL. The CDR3 contains 17 residues. V was cut by 3 bases and J by 4 bases, with 20 bases left in between. The CDR3 region has the DNA TGCGCCAGCAGCCAGGTAAACGAAGGGCGTACACCAGATACGCAGTATTTT. Residues: CASSQVNEGRTPDTQYF.

This clone was seen once. V gene TRBV7-2 combines with J gene TRBJ1-1; TRBD1 is a possible D gene (5 bases). The CDR3 runs 14 residues. The V end was cut by 3 bases, the J end by 3 bases, with 11 bases between. Per the germline V gene, CDR1 is SGHTA and CDR2 is FQGNSA. The CDR3 DNA sequence: TGTGCCAGCAGCTTGTTAGGGGATCACACTGAAGCTTTCTTT. Encoded protein: CASSLLGDHTEAFF.

The chain links TRBV5-8 to TRBJ1-2; D unresolved. Trimming took 0 bases from V and 2 from J, leaving 17 bases between them. This CDR3 is built from 17 residues. Germline lookup yields CDR1 SGHTS and CDR2 YDEGEE. The CDR3 protein is CASSLARGLSLNYGYTF. DNA of the CDR3: TGTGCCAGCAGCTTGGCCCGGGGATTGAGTTTGAACTATGGCTACACCTTC.

This chain joins TRBV19 and TRBJ2-7; 8 bases are a match to TRBD1. CDR3 length: 16 residues. V lost 5 bases and J lost 0; bases outside the gene matches: 9. Germline V CDR1 and CDR2: LNHDA, SQIVND (reference sequence). CDR3 sequence: CASSPRTGWSSYEQYF. In nucleotides, the CDR3 is TGTGCCAGTAGTCCAAGGACAGGGTGGAGCTCCTACGAGCAGTACTTC.

The chain is built from TRBV14 and TRBJ2-2, with D possibly being TRBD2 (6 bases). Germline values: CDR1 SGHDN, CDR2 FVKESK. V lost 8 bases and J 5 bases, leaving 21 bases between the germline ends. The CDR3 contains 16 residues. CDR3 region: CASGSLLGRGTGELFF. The CDR3 region has the DNA TGTGCCAGCGGATCCTTGCTGGGCCGGGGGACCGGGGAGCTGTTTTTT.

The chain is built from TRBV6-5 and TRBJ1-4; the match to TRBD1 covers 9 bases. The germline CDR1 and CDR2 sequences are MNHEY and SVGAGI. This CDR3 has 15 residues. The trim removed 5 bases at V and 8 bases at J, leaving 9 bases unmatched. CDR3 amino acids: CASSGLGQGGEKLFF. Here the CDR3 DNA reads TGTGCCAGCAGTGGGCTGGGACAGGGTGGGGAAAAACTGTTTTTT.

The chain carries TRBV7-9 and TRBJ1-3; unclear D gene. Trimming cost V 0 bases and J 2 bases, with 8 bases left between them. The CDR3 is made up of 15 amino acids. Germline CDR1 SEHNR, CDR2 FQNEAQ (reference sequence). CDR3 DNA sequence: TGTGCCAGCAGCTTAGCAAGGGCAGCTGGAAACACCATATATTTT. Residues: CASSLARAAGNTIYF.

J is TRBJ2-2 and V is TRBV15; D unclear. The CDR3 loop spans 14 amino acids. The germline V gene encodes CDR1 LNHNV and CDR2 YYDKDF (reference sequence). Trimming left V 1 base short and J 13 bases short, with 16 bases between. The CDR3 is CATSRVLSRSRLFF. The CDR3 nucleotides are TGTGCCACCAGCAGAGTACTTTCAAGGTCTCGGCTGTTTTTT.

V and J are TRBV10-1 and TRBJ2-5; a weak D match, TRBD2 (6 bases). The CDR3 loop spans 16 amino acids. Trimming shortened V by 0 bases and J by 2 bases, and 13 bases separated the two germline ends. CDR1 and CDR2 (germline): WNHNN, SYGVQD (reference sequence). The CDR3 protein is CASSESRAGLQETQYF. DNA for the CDR3: TGCGCCAGCAGTGAGTCGAGGGCGGGACTTCAAGAGACCCAGTACTTC.

The J gene is TRBJ2-1, the V gene TRBV6-4; no firm D call. V was shortened by 2 bases and J by 6 bases, with 8 bases between the two germline ends. The CDR3 runs to 13 residues. Germline-derived CDR1 and CDR2 are MRHNA and SNTAGT. CDR3 nucleotides: TGTGCCAGCAGTGACGGAACCGTCAATGAGCAGTTCTTC. Its translation is CASSDGTVNEQFF.

The chain has TRBV5-5 and TRBJ2-7; no definite D call. V dropped 2 bases and J dropped 5 bases, with 14 bases sitting between them. The germline V gene encodes CDR1 SGHKS and CDR2 YYEKEE (reference sequence). The CDR3 loop spans 14 amino acids. The chain's CDR3 is CASSLRAFGDEQYF. The DNA for the CDR3 is TGTGCCAGCAGCTTAAGAGCTTTCGGTGACGAGCAGTACTTC.

The CDR3 bases are TGCGCCAGCAGTGAGCACGGCTACGAGCAGTACTTC. This codes for CASSEHGYEQYF. The chain couples TRBV10-1 to TRBJ2-7, with unresolved D. Trimming shortened V by 2 bases and J by 3 bases, and 5 bases separated the two germline ends. The CDR3 sequence is 12 residues long. Germline V lookup: CDR1 WNHNN, CDR2 SYGVQD (reference sequence).

This chain connects TRBV5-6 to TRBJ2-5, with TRBD2 as a possible D gene (5 bases). The CDR3 consists of 14 residues. Between the trimmed V and J ends, which lost 4 bases and 11 bases, there was a span of 21 bases. Germline CDR1 SGHDT, CDR2 YYEEEE. The CDR3 loop reads CASSVRRGAEEQYF. The CDR3 DNA reads as TGTGCCAGCAGCGTAAGACGAGGTGCGGAGGAGCAGTACTTC.